Reported below is one TCR beta chain. The antigen is undetermined. V gave up 0 bases and J gave up 4 bases, with 10 bases separating them. CDR3 size: 14 residues. Germline lookup yields CDR1 SGHRS and CDR2 YFSETQ. Assay: immunoSEQ multiplex PCR; the TCRdb copy retains only in-frame clones and omits some. The repertoire holds about 47,000 clones, with about four fifths as singletons. These data belong to a study of T cells in tumors after PD-1 blockade. In the study overall: Each patient got pembrolizumab 200 mg every 3 weeks or cemiplimab 350 mg every 2 weeks. Some patients also took daily vismodegib 150 mg during anti-PD-1 treatment. Study-level points and caveats: Blood contained 35% to 50% of the tumor's TCR clonotypes.

The sample in question was PBMCs, obtained before anti-PD-1 treatment. The chain is built from TRBV5-1 and TRBJ1-2; D is possibly TRBD1 (5 bases). This clonotype originated in a human donor with basal cell carcinoma. The CDR3 DNA reads as TGCGCCAGCAGCTTGGGGGACGGCTCCTATGGCTACACCTTC. Translated, it gives CASSLGDGSYGYTF.